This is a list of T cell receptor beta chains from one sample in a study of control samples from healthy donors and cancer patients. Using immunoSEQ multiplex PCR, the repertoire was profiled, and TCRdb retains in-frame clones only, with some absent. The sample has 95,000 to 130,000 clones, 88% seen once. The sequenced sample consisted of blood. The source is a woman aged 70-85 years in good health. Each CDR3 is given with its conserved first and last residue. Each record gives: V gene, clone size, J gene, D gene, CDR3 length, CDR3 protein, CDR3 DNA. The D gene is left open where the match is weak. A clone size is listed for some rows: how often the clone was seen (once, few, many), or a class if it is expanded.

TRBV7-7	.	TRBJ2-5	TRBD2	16	CASSPSPGGPWETQYF	TGTGCCAGCAGTCCCTCCCCGGGGGGACCGTGGGAGACCCAGTACTTC
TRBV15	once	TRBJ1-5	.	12	CATRDSNQPQHF	TGTGCCACCAGGGATAGCAATCAGCCCCAGCATTTT
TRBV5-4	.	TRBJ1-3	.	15	CASSFGSPSGNTIYF	TGTGCCAGCAGCTTCGGCTCCCCCTCTGGAAACACCATATATTTT
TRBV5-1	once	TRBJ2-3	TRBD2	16	CASSTALSGGYGTQYF	TGCGCCAGCAGCACAGCTCTAAGCGGGGGGTACGGTACGCAGTATTTT
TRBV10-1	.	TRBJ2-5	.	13	CASSRDTQETQYF	TGCGCCAGCAGCCGGGACACTCAAGAGACCCAGTACTTC
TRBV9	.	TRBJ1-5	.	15	CASSVQGGTDQPQHF	TGTGCCAGCAGCGTTCAGGGTGGGACCGATCAGCCCCAGCATTTT
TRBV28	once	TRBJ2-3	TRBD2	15	CASSGTSGGTDTQYF	TGTGCCAGCAGTGGGACTAGCGGGGGGACAGATACGCAGTATTTT
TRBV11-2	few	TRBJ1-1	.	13	CASSPQEGTEAFF	TGTGCCAGCAGCCCACAGGAGGGCACTGAAGCTTTCTTT
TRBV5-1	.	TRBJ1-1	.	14	CASSHQRDTTEAFF	TGCGCCAGCAGCCACCAGCGGGATACCACTGAAGCTTTCTTT
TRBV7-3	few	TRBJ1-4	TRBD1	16	CASSLAGGRANEKLFF	TGTGCCAGCAGCTTAGCAGGGGGTCGGGCTAATGAAAAACTGTTTTTT
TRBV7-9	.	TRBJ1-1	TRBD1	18	CASSYGTGYTLMNTEAFF	TGTGCCAGCAGCTACGGGACAGGATATACCCTCATGAACACTGAAGCTTTCTTT
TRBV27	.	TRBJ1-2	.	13	CASSAAARYGYTF	TGTGCCAGCAGTGCCGCCGCTCGGTATGGCTACACCTTC
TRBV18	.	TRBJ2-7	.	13	CASSPRQANEQYF	TGTGCCAGCTCACCGAGACAGGCTAACGAGCAGTACTTC